This T cell receptor beta chain is drawn from a study of blood T cells in healthy people across ages. Through a sample-barcoded 5' primer and a J-beta primer mix, a second PCR was run for about 7 to 12 cycles. TCRdb recomputed calls from the 5' RACE reads with MiXCR, one row per CDR3 protein. This sample has 550,000 to 750,000 distinct CDR3 sequences, with roughly 20% found just once. This clonotype occurred a few times. The germline gives CDR1 MNHNY, CDR2 SVGAGI (reference sequence). The CDR3 has 14 amino acids. Trimming took 6 bases from V and 4 from J; bases not matched to a gene: 5. This receptor was identified in a man aged 70-80 years in good health. Sequencing was performed on blood. The chain couples TRBV6-6 to TRBJ2-5, with TRBD1 matching 10 bases. Here the CDR3 reads CASRVDRGRETQYF. The CDR3 DNA reads TGTGCCAGCAGAGTCGACAGGGGGCGAGAGACCCAGTACTTC.